This TCR beta chain was captured in a study of blood T cell repertoires in COVID-19. Study details: The samples span acute and convalescent COVID-19 from the United States, Italy and Spain. In each case, the material was cDNA or gDNA derived from T cells, B-cell-depleted T cells, or PBMCs.

In germline, CDR1 is SNHLY, CDR2 FYNNEI. The V gene lost 2 bases and the J gene lost 0 bases, with 7 bases spanning the gap. The CDR3 runs 15 residues. In the original analysis: Quantification of nucleated cells was approximated via reference gene primer amplification. Generated by immunoSEQ multiplex PCR, the TCRdb table keeps only in-frame clones and is missing some. D and trimming were read from the DNA, whereas the V and J calls and clone size are those reported in that table. The table lists around 60,000 clones, around nine tenths of them singletons. The receptor's source is a man in his 70s with acute or convalescent COVID-19. The specimen was peripheral blood. This chain joins TRBV2 and TRBJ1-4; no reliable D call. In DNA, the CDR3 is TGTGCCAGCAGTGAATTCACTTCAACTAATGAAAAACTGTTTTTT. It encodes CASSEFTSTNEKLFF.